The 13 T cell receptor beta chains reported below all come from one sample, sequenced in a study of long-term antiretroviral therapy in people with HIV. Assay version v3.0 of immunoSEQ was used, and it was run at survey level. The method was immunoSEQ multiplex PCR; TCRdb's version includes in-frame clones alone and lacks a portion of them. The sample shows tens of thousands of clones, roughly 80% of them seen only once. Source: unsorted PBMCs, taken 0.5 years before starting antiretroviral therapy. These receptors came from a man aged 35 to 55 with HIV.

The genes are TRBV30 and TRBJ1-1; no reliable D call. V was cut by 3 bases and J by 4 bases, with 12 bases left in between. The CDR3 runs to 13 residues. Germline loops: CDR1 GTSNPN, CDR2 SVGIG (reference sequence). CDR3: CAWSRMSPTEAFF. In DNA, the CDR3 is TGTGCCTGGAGCCGCATGAGCCCCACTGAAGCTTTCTTT. The full variable domain, with the rest looked up from reference TRBV30 and TRBJ1-1, is SQTIHQWPATLVQPVGSPLSLECTVEGTSNPNLYWYRQAAGRGLQLLFYSVGIGQISSEVPQNLSASRPQDRQFILSSKKLLLSDSGFYLCAWSRMSPTEAFFGQGTRLTVV.

The rearrangement uses TRBV20-1 and TRBJ1-2, with D unresolved. V lost 6 bases, J lost 9 bases, and 14 bases lay in between. Germline CDR1 DFQATT, CDR2 SNEGSKA (reference sequence). This CDR3 has 11 residues. The CDR3 nucleotides read TGCAGTGCCACAGCGACCAGGAGCTACACCTTC. Protein sequence: CSATATRSYTF.

The chain recombines TRBV29-1 with TRBJ1-1; no clear D. From germline, CDR1 is SQVTM and CDR2 ANQGSEA. Trimming cost V 5 bases and J 5 bases, with 6 bases left between them. The CDR3 has 10 amino acids. The CDR3 loop reads CSVRVTEAFF. The CDR3 DNA sequence: TGCAGCGTTCGAGTAACTGAAGCTTTCTTT.

This clone was recorded once. The V call is TRBV6-5, the J call TRBJ2-7; no firm D call. Germline assignment: CDR1 MNHEY and CDR2 SVGAGI. The germline V and J ends were trimmed by 2 bases and 0 bases, with 11 bases remaining between them. The CDR3 loop spans 15 amino acids. For the CDR3, the DNA is TGTGCCAGCAGTTACGGTGGAGTCAGCTCCTACGAGCAGTACTTC. This codes for CASSYGGVSSYEQYF.

The rearrangement joins TRBV15 to TRBJ2-7, with D unresolved. Germline V gene sequence: CDR1 LNHNV, CDR2 YYDKDF (reference sequence). This CDR3 region has 15 residues. Trimming pared 0 bases from V and 6 bases from J, leaving 15 bases between. CDR3 region: CATSRDVTDRAEQYF. CDR3 nucleotide sequence: TGTGCCACCAGCAGAGATGTAACAGATCGGGCCGAGCAGTACTTC.

In its sample, this clone was seen once. The V call is TRBV9, the J call TRBJ2-2; D might be TRBD1 or TRBD2, each matching 5 bases. CDR3 length: 17 residues. Germline V lookup: CDR1 SGDLS, CDR2 YYNGEE. V lost 0 bases to trimming and J lost 5 bases, with 17 bases between them. For the CDR3, the DNA is TGTGCCAGCAGCGTAGGTTCGTCAGGGAGCCAAACCGGGGAGCTGTTTTTT. Residues: CASSVGSSGSQTGELFF.

The chain's CDR3 is CASSSMTINYGYTF. The CDR3 nucleotides read TGTGCCAGCAGTTCCATGACTATTAACTATGGCTACACCTTC. V is TRBV6-5 and J is TRBJ1-2; the D is unclear. The V gene's germline CDR1 is MNHEY and CDR2 SVGAGI. The V end lost 4 bases, the J end lost 1 base, and 10 bases lay between the germline ends. The CDR3 extends over 14 amino acids.

This clone came up once. The chain joins TRBV7-2 to TRBJ1-2; weak D call: TRBD1 (5 bases). Germline V CDR1 and CDR2: SGHTA, FQGNSA. The length of the CDR3 is 15 residues. Trimming removed 7 bases at V and 5 bases at J, with 20 bases between. The CDR3 DNA reads as TGTGCCAGCAAACCCGTAGCGCAGGGACCGTATGGCTACACCTTC. Translating gives CASKPVAQGPYGYTF.

J is TRBJ1-2 and V is TRBV11-2; D is unresolved. Trimming removed 1 base at V and 0 bases at J, with 9 bases between. The length of the CDR3 is 15 residues. Germline assignment: CDR1 SGHAT and CDR2 FQNNGV. The CDR3 DNA follows: TGTGCCAGCAGCTTAGGGCCGGGGACTAACTATGGCTACACCTTC. Protein sequence: CASSLGPGTNYGYTF.

V gene TRBV5-1 combines with J gene TRBJ2-5, with a possible D match to TRBD1 (6 bases). The last part of the DNA fits TRBJ2-7 better; the J call may be wrong. The CDR3 length is 12 residues. The germline V gene has CDR1 SGHRS and CDR2 YFSETQ. The CDR3 bases are TGCGCCAGTTCGACAGGCATAAACGAGCAGTACTTC. The encoded protein is CASSTGINEQYF.

The chain has TRBV5-1 and TRBJ1-4; D is undetermined. Germline V gene sequence: CDR1 SGHRS, CDR2 YFSETQ. The CDR3 totals 16 residues. V was trimmed by 3 bases and J by 1 base, leaving 13 bases between them. The CDR3 reads CASSSSGGLTNEKLFF. For the CDR3, the DNA is TGCGCCAGCAGCTCCTCCGGAGGACTAACTAATGAAAAACTGTTTTTT.

This clone was observed a single time. The DNA for the CDR3 is TGTGCCAGCAGTGAGCAAGGAGTGTACAATCAGCCCCAGCATTTT. It specifies CASSEQGVYNQPQHF. The chain recombines TRBV2 with TRBJ1-5; D gene uncertain. CDR3 size: 15 residues. Germline CDR1 and CDR2: SNHLY and FYNNEI. With 3 bases removed from V and 3 bases from J, the gap between germline ends came to 12 bases.

The rearrangement joins TRBV6-6 to TRBJ1-1; D ambiguous. The CDR3 has 13 residues. The ends were cut back, 6 bases at V and 0 bases at J, with 8 bases in the middle. CDR1 MNHNY and CDR2 SVGAGI come from the germline V gene (reference sequence). The CDR3 is CASRHELNTEAFF. The CDR3 coding sequence is TGTGCCAGCAGACACGAACTGAACACTGAAGCTTTCTTT.